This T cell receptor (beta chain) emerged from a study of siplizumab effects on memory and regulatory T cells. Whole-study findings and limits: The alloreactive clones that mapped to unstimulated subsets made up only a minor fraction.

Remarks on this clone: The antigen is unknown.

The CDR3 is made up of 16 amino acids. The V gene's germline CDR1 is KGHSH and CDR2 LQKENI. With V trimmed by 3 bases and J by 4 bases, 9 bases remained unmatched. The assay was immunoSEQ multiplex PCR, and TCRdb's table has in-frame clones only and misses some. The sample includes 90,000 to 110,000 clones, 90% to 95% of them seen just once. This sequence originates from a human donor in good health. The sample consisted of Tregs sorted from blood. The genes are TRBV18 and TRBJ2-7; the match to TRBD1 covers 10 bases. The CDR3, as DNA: TGTGCCAGCTCACCGGGCCGACCGGGACAGGGGTACGAGCAGTACTTC. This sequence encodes CASSPGRPGQGYEQYF.